The 27 T cell receptor beta chains given below trace back to one sample, sequenced in a study of blood T cell repertoires in COVID-19. The table came from immunoSEQ multiplex PCR; TCRdb's copy has only in-frame clones and leaves some out. In the table there are around 72,000 clones, 87% of which are singletons. The sequenced sample consisted of peripheral blood. Every receptor here comes from a man over 45 with active COVID-19.

V gene TRBV28 combines with J gene TRBJ1-3, with D perhaps TRBD1 (5 bases). V was trimmed by 4 bases and J by 4 bases, leaving 23 bases between them. This CDR3 spans 18 amino acids. Per germline, CDR1 MDHEN and CDR2 SYDVKM. The DNA for the CDR3 is TGTGCCAGCAGTTACCAGGGCGGGGACCGCGCGTCGGGAAACACCATATATTTT. Amino acid sequence: CASSYQGGDRASGNTIYF.

This clone was counted a few times. The chain employs TRBV11-1 and TRBJ2-7, with 9 bases aligning to TRBD1. The CDR3 has 16 amino acids. Germline CDR1 reads SGHAT; CDR2 reads FQDESV (reference sequence). The V segment lost 5 bases and the J segment 4 bases; nucleotides outside the gene matches: 12. The CDR3: CASSGTGGAPVYEQYF. The CDR3 DNA sequence: TGTGCCAGCAGCGGAACAGGGGGCGCCCCGGTGTACGAGCAGTACTTC.

The chain couples TRBV15 to TRBJ2-5, with 7 positions matching TRBD1. Germline V CDR1 and CDR2: LNHNV, YYDKDF (reference sequence). V was pared by 6 bases and J by 1 base, with 2 bases of the junction left unmatched. CDR3 length equals 13 residues. The CDR3 loop reads CATRTGPQETQYF. CDR3 nucleotide sequence: TGTGCCACCAGGACAGGGCCCCAAGAGACCCAGTACTTC.

This sequence joins TRBV18 and TRBJ1-1; tentatively, D is TRBD1 (6 bases). The V end lost 0 bases, the J end lost 4 bases, and 6 bases lay between the germline ends. Germline CDR1 and CDR2: KGHSH and LQKENI. The CDR3 sequence is 13 residues long. The DNA of the CDR3 is TGTGCCAGCTCACCACCCAGGGGCACTGAAGCTTTCTTT. Translating gives CASSPPRGTEAFF.

The chain couples TRBV18 to TRBJ2-7; TRBD1 matches at 11 bases. The CDR3 extends over 14 amino acids. Losses at the gene ends were 3 bases for V and 7 bases for J; bases not matched to a gene: 5. Germline CDR1 KGHSH, CDR2 LQKENI. The CDR3 DNA reads as TGTGCCAGCTCACCCGGACAGGGGGCAGAGGAGCAGTACTTC. This gives the protein CASSPGQGAEEQYF. Combining the CDR3 with reference TRBV18 and TRBJ2-7 gives the whole variable domain NAGVMQNPRHLVRRRGQEARLRCSPMKGHSHVYWYRQLPEEGLKFMVYLQKENIIDESGMPKERFSAEFPKEGPSILRIQQVVRGDSAAYFCASSPGQGAEEQYFGPGTRLTVT.

The V gene is TRBV27, the J gene TRBJ2-1; 7 bases line up with TRBD2. This CDR3 has 14 amino acids. Trimming at V came to 8 bases and at J to 2 bases, leaving 6 bases not matched to a gene. Germline values: CDR1 MNHEY, CDR2 SMNVEV (reference sequence). CDR3 in amino acids: CASLQRDPYNEQFF. The CDR3 DNA is TGTGCCAGCCTCCAGCGGGACCCCTACAATGAGCAGTTCTTC.

The rearrangement links TRBV5-5 to TRBJ1-1, with 10 bases lining up with TRBD1. The CDR3 loop spans 15 amino acids. Looked up from germline, CDR1 is SGHKS and CDR2 is YYEKEE (reference sequence). Germline trimming cut 1 base from V and 5 bases from J; bases unmatched to any gene: 5. The CDR3 reads CASSLQDRGLTEAFF. The DNA of the CDR3 is TGTGCCAGCAGCTTGCAAGACAGGGGGCTGACTGAAGCTTTCTTT.

The V and J genes are TRBV30 and TRBJ2-7, with 7 bases matching TRBD1. The length of the CDR3 is 14 residues. After removal of 4 bases from V and 1 base from J, the junction contained 7 bases not matched to a gene. The germline gives CDR1 GTSNPN, CDR2 SVGIG (reference sequence). CDR3 in amino acids: CAWKTGTASYEQYF. DNA of the CDR3: TGTGCCTGGAAAACCGGGACAGCTTCCTACGAGCAGTACTTC.

The chain has TRBV27 and TRBJ2-7, with D tentatively TRBD2 (5 bases). The CDR3 covers 13 residues. CDR1 is MNHEY and CDR2 is SMNVEV in the germline V gene (reference sequence). V was cut by 3 bases and J by 7 bases, with 13 bases left in between. DNA of the CDR3: TGTGCCAGCAGTTTCGGTCCGACGGGGGAGCAGTACTTC. Residues: CASSFGPTGEQYF.

This chain uses TRBV3-1 (or the pseudogene TRBV3-2) with TRBJ1-2; D perhaps matches TRBD1 (5 bases). The germline V gene has CDR1 LGHDT and CDR2 YNNKEL (reference sequence). The CDR3 spans 14 residues. Trimming took 1 base from V and 3 from J, leaving 9 bases between them. In DNA, the CDR3 is TGTGCCAGCAGCCAAGTTCAGGGCGACTATGGCTACACCTTC. This codes for CASSQVQGDYGYTF.

In DNA form, the CDR3 reads TGCGCCAGCAGCTTGGCCTCGGCGGGAGCCCTCGACGAGCAGTACTTC. This codes for CASSLASAGALDEQYF. The chain combines TRBV5-1 with TRBJ2-7; 7 bases agree with TRBD2. Germline-derived CDR1 and CDR2 are SGHRS and YFSETQ. J lost 5 bases, V lost 0 bases, and 11 bases had no gene match. CDR3 length: 16 residues.

The V and J genes are TRBV3-1 (or the pseudogene TRBV3-2) and TRBJ2-7, with TRBD2 identical over 8 bases. The CDR3 contains 14 residues. Germline trimming cut 0 bases from V and 6 bases from J; bases unmatched to any gene: 4. The germline V gene encodes CDR1 LGHDT and CDR2 YNNKEL (reference sequence). The CDR3 protein is CASSQEAAGAEQYF. CDR3 sequence (DNA): TGTGCCAGCAGCCAAGAGGCAGCGGGAGCCGAGCAGTACTTC.

V is TRBV3-1 (or the pseudogene TRBV3-2) and J is TRBJ2-1; D is ambiguous. From germline, CDR1 is LGHDT and CDR2 YNNKEL (reference sequence). There are 16 residues in the CDR3. V lost 0 bases to trimming and J lost 5 bases, with 14 bases between them. CDR3 sequence: CASSQELSSLHNEQFF. As DNA, the CDR3 is TGTGCCAGCAGCCAAGAATTGAGTTCATTGCACAATGAGCAGTTCTTC.

The DNA of the CDR3 is TGTGCCAGCAGTGAATTAGCGGGAGGACCAGATACGCAGTATTTT. It codes for CASSELAGGPDTQYF. The chain employs TRBV25-1 and TRBJ2-3, with 10 bases identical to TRBD2. The germline CDR1 and CDR2 sequences are MGHDK and SYGVNS. This CDR3 has 15 residues. The ends lost 1 base at V and 4 bases at J; junction bases unmatched: 2.

This clone occurred a few times. This rearrangement joins TRBV27 to TRBJ2-2; 7 nucleotides line up with TRBD1. Germline CDR1 and CDR2: MNHEY and SMNVEV (reference sequence). The J segment lost 5 bases and the V segment lost 5 bases, leaving 8 bases of the junction unmatched. CDR3 size: 15 residues. The CDR3 coding sequence is TGTGCCAGCAGTCCGTACAGGGGAGAGACCGGGGAGCTGTTTTTT. Its translation: CASSPYRGETGELFF.

This chain links TRBV9 with TRBJ1-2; 7 nucleotides align to TRBD1. Looked up from germline, CDR1 is SGDLS and CDR2 is YYNGEE. J was trimmed by 7 bases and V by 2 bases; bases with no gene match: 11. The CDR3 has 15 residues. CDR3 loop: CASSVHDRDSPGYTF. CDR3 sequence (DNA): TGTGCCAGCAGCGTCCACGACAGGGATTCCCCTGGCTACACCTTC.

The chain is built from TRBV14 and TRBJ2-1, with TRBD2 matching 11 bases. J lost 7 bases, V lost 4 bases, and 3 bases had no gene match. Germline CDR1 SGHDN, CDR2 FVKESK. The length of the CDR3 is 14 residues. The CDR3 reads CASSLLAGGNEQFF. CDR3 bases: TGTGCCAGCAGCCTCCTAGCGGGAGGTAATGAGCAGTTCTTC.

The chain uses TRBV27 and TRBJ2-1; D may be TRBD2 (5 bases). Trimming removed 3 bases at V and 6 bases at J, with 15 bases between. The V gene's germline CDR1 is MNHEY and CDR2 SMNVEV (reference sequence). CDR3 length equals 15 residues. CDR3 nucleotides: TGTGCCAGCAGTTTGACTTTACTAGGTGGCAATGAGCAGTTCTTC. As protein: CASSLTLLGGNEQFF.

The chain combines TRBV29-1 with TRBJ2-2; 9 nucleotides agree with TRBD2. In germline, CDR1 is SQVTM, CDR2 ANQGSEA. There are 17 residues in the CDR3. Trimming at V came to 4 bases and at J to 5 bases, leaving 14 bases not matched to a gene. In nucleotides, the CDR3 is TGCAGCGTTGCGGGAAGCCCCGGGACTAGCAGTACCGGGGAGCTGTTTTTT. Its protein product is CSVAGSPGTSSTGELFF.

The rearrangement joins TRBV28 to TRBJ1-2; 7 nucleotides match TRBD1. The V gene end was trimmed by 6 bases and the J gene end by 8 bases; junction bases not matched to a gene: 12. Germline V gene sequence: CDR1 MDHEN, CDR2 SYDVKM. The CDR3 length is 14 residues. CDR3 protein: CASRLIGQAPGYTF. CDR3 DNA: TGTGCCAGCAGACTTATAGGACAGGCCCCCGGCTACACCTTC.

The J gene is TRBJ1-5, the V gene TRBV30; D remains unclear. The CDR3 spans 15 residues. Germline lookup yields CDR1 GTSNPN and CDR2 SVGIG (reference sequence). Trimming pared 0 bases from V and 0 bases from J, leaving 9 bases between. The CDR3 nucleotides read TGTGCCTGGAGTGTAGGCAGCGATAGCAATCAGCCCCAGCATTTT. Encoded protein: CAWSVGSDSNQPQHF.

This chain connects TRBV4-3 to TRBJ2-2; 8 nucleotides align to TRBD2. The germline gives CDR1 LGHNA, CDR2 YSLEER. The CDR3 totals 15 residues. J was trimmed by 3 bases and V by 4 bases; bases with no gene match: 4. In DNA, the CDR3 is TGCGCCAGCAGCCTGGAGCGGGGGCACACCGGGGAGCTGTTTTTT. Its translation: CASSLERGHTGELFF.

The CDR3, as DNA: TGTGCCAGCAGCTTGTCTCGGGGGAACTATGGCTACACCTTC. Translating gives CASSLSRGNYGYTF. This chain uses TRBV5-4 with TRBJ1-2; perhaps TRBD1 as D (5 bases). Germline loops: CDR1 SGHNT, CDR2 YYREEE (reference sequence). This CDR3 has 14 residues. Trimming shortened V by 1 base and J by 2 bases, and 9 bases separated the two germline ends.

The chain employs TRBV9 and TRBJ2-1; 11 bases match TRBD2. V shed 0 bases and J 7 bases; nucleotides not matched to a gene: 15. CDR3 length equals 19 residues. CDR1 SGDLS and CDR2 YYNGEE come from the germline V gene. The CDR3 region is CASSVGPPGIAGGRNEQFF. The CDR3 nucleotides read TGTGCCAGCAGCGTAGGTCCCCCCGGTATAGCGGGGGGGCGGAATGAGCAGTTCTTC.

This chain connects TRBV4-1 to TRBJ2-3; 8 nucleotides align to TRBD2. V lost 0 bases, J lost 1 base, and 6 bases stayed unmatched. This CDR3 spans 17 amino acids. CDR1 MGHRA and CDR2 YSYEKL come from the germline V gene. The CDR3 is CASSQDHGGAGTDTQYF. DNA for the CDR3: TGCGCCAGCAGCCAAGATCACGGGGGGGCCGGCACAGATACGCAGTATTTT.

This chain connects TRBV6-6 to TRBJ1-5; maybe TRBD1 (6 bases). The length of the CDR3 is 16 residues. Germline assignment: CDR1 MNHNY and CDR2 SVGAGI (reference sequence). Trimming removed 4 bases at V and 8 bases at J, with 21 bases between. The chain's CDR3 is CASSFSGTPNEEPQHF. CDR3 coding DNA: TGTGCCAGCAGTTTCTCCGGGACACCTAATGAGGAGCCCCAGCATTTT.

The V call is TRBV10-3, the J call TRBJ2-3, with a possible D match to TRBD1 (6 bases). The germline V and J ends were trimmed by 4 bases and 6 bases, with 17 bases remaining between them. Germline V gives CDR1 ENHRY, CDR2 SYGVKD. The CDR3 contains 15 residues. The chain's CDR3 is CAISGRQETLDTQYF. CDR3 coding DNA: TGTGCCATCAGTGGGAGACAGGAAACTCTGGATACGCAGTATTTT.